The clone carrying this T cell receptor beta chain has just a few counts. The method was immunoSEQ multiplex PCR; TCRdb's version includes in-frame clones alone and lacks a portion of them. The sample carries hundreds of thousands of clones, 70% to 80% recorded once. The source of the sample is a study of shared clonotypes between healthy human individuals. V was clipped by 8 bases and J by 2 bases, with 12 bases between them. This CDR3 comprises 13 residues. Germline loops: CDR1 SSHAT, CDR2 FNYEAQ (reference sequence). The sequence was obtained from a middle-aged woman in good health. Some clones in this sample may be carry-over from other donors' samples. The sample consisted of PBMCs. The V call is TRBV7-7, the J call TRBJ2-5, with TRBD1 as a possible D gene (6 bases). The CDR3 nucleotides read TGTGCCAGCGGTGCCGGACAGCAAGAGACCCAGTACTTC. Protein: CASGAGQQETQYF.